The next 27 T cell receptor beta chains were all read from a single sample in a study of T cells in localized non-small cell lung cancer. Method: immunoSEQ multiplex PCR; TCRdb's copy keeps in-frame clones and lacks some. The top ten clones hold 0.9% to 1.5% of a sample with 15,000 to 20,000 clones, nearly 90% of them seen once. This specimen consisted of peripheral blood mononuclear cells, obtained before any cancer treatment. The receptors originated from a woman aged 35-70 years with stage III lung adenocarcinoma.

The rearrangement links TRBV4-3 to TRBJ2-5, with D tentatively TRBD1 (6 bases). V lost 1 base to trimming and J lost 1 base, with 7 bases between them. From germline, CDR1 is LGHNA and CDR2 YSLEER. There are 14 residues in the CDR3. For the CDR3, the DNA is TGCGCCAGCAGCCAAGTAGGGGGCCAAGAGACCCAGTACTTC. Its protein is CASSQVGGQETQYF.

The J gene is TRBJ1-2, the V gene TRBV25-1; 7 bases match TRBD1. The CDR3 length is 17 residues. Germline values: CDR1 MGHDK, CDR2 SYGVNS. V dropped 0 bases and J dropped 3; count of bases not matched to a gene: 10. As DNA, the CDR3 is TGTGCCAGCAGTGAATATCGAGGGGGCGGCCTCCACTATGGCTACACCTTC. Its translation is CASSEYRGGGLHYGYTF.

This clone has a single count. The J gene is TRBJ2-3, the V gene TRBV5-8; no definite D call. The CDR3 loop spans 17 amino acids. The germline V and J ends were trimmed by 1 base and 0 bases, with 15 bases remaining between them. Germline CDR1 and CDR2: SGHTS and YDEGEE. As DNA, the CDR3 is TGTGCCAGCAGCTTGACCAAGACATTACCTAGCACAGATACGCAGTATTTT. This sequence encodes CASSLTKTLPSTDTQYF.

On this clone: The junction and the germline gene differ at one end; a read error may be behind it. This chain uses TRBV12-5 with TRBJ2-5, with TRBD2 identical over 9 bases. The CDR3 is made up of 16 amino acids. Per germline, CDR1 LGHNT and CDR2 FRNRAP. CDR3 DNA sequence: TGTGCTAGTGGGTTGGGGGTGGGACTAGCCCAAGAGACCCAGTACTTC. Its protein is CASGLGVGLAQETQYF.

The CDR3 loop is CASSFGSDNEQFF. The CDR3 nucleotides are TGCGCCAGCAGCTTTGGCAGCGACAATGAGCAGTTCTTC. The chain joins TRBV5-1 to TRBJ2-1; D is unresolved. CDR1 is SGHRS, CDR2 YFSETQ, per germline. CDR3 length: 13 residues. V lost 2 bases to trimming and J lost 5 bases, with 8 bases between them.

The chain combines TRBV14 with TRBJ2-5, with D tentatively TRBD1 (5 bases). V shed 1 base and J shed 7 bases, with 13 bases lying between them. This CDR3 is built from 14 residues. The germline V gene encodes CDR1 SGHDN and CDR2 FVKESK. This chain's CDR3 is CASSQVRQGATQYF. The CDR3 DNA sequence: TGTGCCAGCAGCCAAGTCCGGCAGGGCGCGACCCAGTACTTC. The variable domain in full, with the rest retrieved from reference TRBV14 and TRBJ2-5, is EAGVTQFPSHSVIEKGQTVTLRCDPISGHDNLYWYRRVMGKEIKFLLHFVKESKQDESGMPNNRFLAERTGGTYSTLKVQPAELEDSGVYFCASSQVRQGATQYFGPGTRLLVL.

The sample holds one count of this clone. V gene TRBV7-9 combines with J gene TRBJ2-1; D uncertain. V was cut by 6 bases and J by 5 bases, with 8 bases left in between. From germline, CDR1 is SEHNR and CDR2 FQNEAQ (reference sequence). CDR3 length: 12 amino acids. The CDR3 loop is CASSRTDNEQFF. The CDR3 coding sequence is TGTGCCAGCAGTCGGACGGACAATGAGCAGTTCTTC.

For this clone: An end of the junction differs from the germline gene, which may be a read error. DNA of the CDR3: TGTGCCAGCAGTGTGGATAGCGATCAGCCCCAGCATTTT. Translated: CASSVDSDQPQHF. This chain joins TRBV2 and TRBJ1-5; D is undetermined. CDR3 length equals 13 residues. The germline CDR1 and CDR2 sequences are SNHLY and FYNNEI. Supplemented by reference TRBV2 and TRBJ1-5, the full variable domain reads EPEVTQTPSHQVTQMGQEVILRCVPISNHLYFYWYRQILGQKVEFLVSFYNNEISEKSEIFDDQFSVERPDGSNFTLKIRSTKLEDSAMYFCASSVDSDQPQHFGDGTRLSIL.

The chain links TRBV7-6 to TRBJ2-6; 8 bases agree with TRBD1. V lost 6 bases, J lost 2 bases, and 0 bases stayed unmatched. The germline V gene encodes CDR1 SGHVS and CDR2 FNYEAQ. The length of the CDR3 is 14 residues. The CDR3 is CASRQGAGANVLTF. The CDR3 bases are TGTGCCAGCAGACAGGGGGCTGGGGCCAACGTCCTGACTTTC. The full variable domain, in which reference TRBV7-6 and TRBJ2-6 provide the parts outside the CDR3, is GAGVSQSPRYKVTKRGQDVALRCDPISGHVSLYWYRQALGQGPEFLTYFNYEAQQDKSGLPNDRFSAERPEGSISTLTIQRTEQRDSAMYRCASRQGAGANVLTFGAGSRLTVL.

V usage is TRBV25-1 and J usage is TRBJ1-6; TRBD1 might be the D (5 bases). In germline, CDR1 is MGHDK, CDR2 SYGVNS. The V and J ends lost 5 bases and 9 bases respectively, with 5 bases between them. This CDR3 spans 11 amino acids. The CDR3 DNA follows: TGTGCCAGCAGTAGGGGTTCACCCCTCCACTTT. Its translation: CASSRGSPLHF.

V and J are TRBV2 and TRBJ2-3; tentatively, D is TRBD2 (6 bases). Germline CDR1 reads SNHLY; CDR2 reads FYNNEI. V was trimmed by 10 bases and J by 0 bases, leaving 14 bases between them. CDR3 length: 14 amino acids. CDR3 region: CANAPGASTDTQYF. The CDR3 nucleotides are TGTGCCAACGCCCCGGGAGCTAGCACAGATACGCAGTATTTT.

CDR3: CASSNRQGAEEQYF. CDR3 nucleotides: TGTGCCAGCAGCAACAGACAGGGGGCGGAGGAGCAGTACTTC. The chain combines TRBV5-8 with TRBJ2-7; TRBD1 matches 10 bases. Trimming removed 4 bases from V and 7 bases from J; junction bases left unmatched: 8. Per germline, CDR1 SGHTS and CDR2 YDEGEE. CDR3 length equals 14 residues.

This clone was counted between two and nine times. This rearrangement joins TRBV19 to TRBJ1-2; D unresolved. Germline loops: CDR1 LNHDA, CDR2 SQIVND (reference sequence). The CDR3 contains 15 residues. Trimming left V 5 bases short and J 4 bases short, with 17 bases between. The CDR3: CASSAPRAPFYGYTF. The DNA of the CDR3 is TGTGCCAGTAGTGCTCCCCGGGCGCCCTTCTATGGCTACACCTTC.

The chain is built from TRBV19 and TRBJ2-1; 13 bases fit TRBD2. The CDR3 is 17 amino acids. Unmatched junction bases numbered 7, after V lost 5 bases and J lost 3 bases. Germline CDR1 LNHDA, CDR2 SQIVND (reference sequence). CDR3 residues: CASSGLAGVDIYNEQFF. The CDR3 bases are TGTGCCAGTAGTGGACTAGCGGGAGTCGACATCTACAATGAGCAGTTCTTC.

The rearrangement links TRBV23-1 to TRBJ1-3; D ambiguous. TRBV23-1 is identified as an open reading frame with a role that is uncertain. Trimming shortened V by 1 base and J by 0 bases, and 13 bases separated the two germline ends. The CDR3 is 17 amino acids. The CDR3 spells CASSQLKGKGSGNTIYF. The DNA for the CDR3 is TGCGCCAGCAGTCAATTGAAGGGCAAAGGCTCTGGAAACACCATATATTTT.

This chain connects TRBV28 to TRBJ2-1; D is possibly TRBD2 (6 bases). The germline gives CDR1 MDHEN, CDR2 SYDVKM. CDR3 length: 16 amino acids. V was shortened by 5 bases and J by 0 bases, with 14 bases between the two germline ends. The CDR3 sequence: CASSTVGGASYNEQFF. The CDR3, as DNA: TGTGCCAGCAGTACCGTAGGAGGGGCCTCCTACAATGAGCAGTTCTTC.

The rearrangement joins TRBV5-4 to TRBJ1-2; 11 bases are shared with TRBD1. CDR1 SGHNT and CDR2 YYREEE come from the germline V gene (reference sequence). The CDR3 runs to 14 residues. The ends lost 7 bases at V and 0 bases at J; junction bases unmatched: 2. The CDR3 DNA follows: TGTGCCAGCGGGGACAGGGGGACTAACTATGGCTACACCTTC. Translation: CASGDRGTNYGYTF. Drawing the rest from reference TRBV5-4 and TRBJ1-2, the complete variable domain is ETGVTQSPTHLIKTRGQQVTLRCSSQSGHNTVSWYQQALGQGPQFIFQYYREEENGRGNFPPRFSGLQFPNYSSELNVNALELDDSALYLCASGDRGTNYGYTFGSGTRLTVV.

The chain has TRBV6-6 and TRBJ2-7; 8 nucleotides align to TRBD1. With 0 bases clipped from V and 1 base from J, the junction kept 5 bases outside the gene matches. The CDR3 length is 16 residues. Per the germline V gene, CDR1 is MNHNY and CDR2 is SVGAGI (reference sequence). The chain's CDR3 is CASSYSAGGLSYEQYF. The CDR3 DNA sequence: TGTGCCAGCAGTTACTCGGCAGGGGGCCTTTCCTACGAGCAGTACTTC.

The chain has TRBV27 and TRBJ2-4; no clear D. V was trimmed by 4 bases and J by 0 bases, leaving 13 bases between them. This CDR3 is built from 16 residues. The germline V gene encodes CDR1 MNHEY and CDR2 SMNVEV (reference sequence). CDR3 bases: TGTGCCAGCAGTTCTCCTAAGCCGGGAGCCAAAAACATTCAGTACTTC. It yields the protein CASSSPKPGAKNIQYF.

The gene calls are TRBV29-1 and TRBJ2-1; 16 positions match TRBD2. The length of the CDR3 is 15 residues. Germline V gene data show CDR1 as SQVTM and CDR2 as ANQGSEA. Unmatched junction bases numbered 15, after V lost 7 bases and J lost 15 bases. CDR3 sequence: CSAKDPGLAGGHRFF. The CDR3 nucleotides are TGCAGCGCTAAAGATCCGGGACTAGCGGGGGGGCACAGGTTCTTC.

The chain couples TRBV4-2 to TRBJ2-1; 7 nucleotides align to TRBD1. Germline loops: CDR1 LGHNA, CDR2 YNFKEQ. With 0 bases clipped from V and 6 bases from J, the junction kept 8 bases outside the gene matches. This CDR3 region has 16 residues. CDR3 in DNA: TGTGCCAGCAGCCAAGACAGGGGGAAGGAGAGCAATGAGCAGTTCTTC. Amino acids: CASSQDRGKESNEQFF.

This chain's CDR3 is CASSQVIAGVPGNTIYF. In DNA, the CDR3 is TGCGCCAGCAGCCAAGTAATCGCAGGGGTACCTGGAAACACCATATATTTT. V and J are TRBV4-1 and TRBJ1-3; D is perhaps TRBD1 (6 bases). The CDR3 loop spans 17 amino acids. In germline, CDR1 is MGHRA, CDR2 YSYEKL. With 1 base removed from V and 2 bases from J, the gap between germline ends came to 15 bases.

The chain uses TRBV7-3 and TRBJ2-1, with D hard to call. Germline V gene lookup returns CDR1 SGHTA and CDR2 FQGTGA. V lost 3 bases to trimming and J lost 6 bases, with 9 bases between them. The CDR3 runs to 13 residues. The CDR3 DNA is TGTGCCAGCAGCTTCTCGTCCCTCAATGAGCAGTTCTTC. It specifies CASSFSSLNEQFF.

V gene TRBV9 combines with J gene TRBJ2-7; the D is unclear. Trimming cost V 4 bases and J 4 bases, with 15 bases left between them. CDR1 is SGDLS and CDR2 is YYNGEE in the germline V gene. The length of the CDR3 is 14 residues. CDR3 loop: CASSPSPKGYEQYF. CDR3 in DNA: TGTGCCAGCAGCCCATCCCCAAAGGGTTACGAGCAGTACTTC.

This clone is a singleton in its sample. The chain carries TRBV6-6 and TRBJ2-7; D unresolved. V was pared by 5 bases and J by 2 bases, with 4 bases between. Germline CDR1 is MNHNY and CDR2 is SVGAGI (reference sequence). The CDR3 has 11 residues. CDR3 amino acids: CASSGPYEQYF. The CDR3 DNA is TGTGCCAGCAGTGGCCCCTACGAGCAGTACTTC.

The chain uses TRBV5-1 and TRBJ2-5; a possible D gene is TRBD2 (5 bases). This CDR3 contains 13 residues. Germline CDR1 reads SGHRS; CDR2 reads YFSETQ. V was cut by 5 bases and J by 0 bases, with 8 bases left in between. The CDR3 DNA reads as TGCGCCAGCAGGGCCGGGAACCAAGAGACCCAGTACTTC. It is translated as CASRAGNQETQYF.

This chain joins TRBV30 and TRBJ1-2; a weak D match, TRBD1 (6 bases). The V gene's germline CDR1 is GTSNPN and CDR2 SVGIG (reference sequence). Trimming removed 1 base from V and 3 bases from J, with 18 bases in between. CDR3 length equals 16 residues. CDR3 amino acids: CAWSGHKGGLDYGYTF. For the CDR3, the DNA is TGTGCCTGGAGTGGACATAAGGGGGGCTTGGACTATGGCTACACCTTC.